Below, one T cell receptor (beta chain) is given with its context. Its cognate antigen is unknown. This sample was taken from a study of T cell responses to AZD1222 COVID-19 vaccine. Libraries were prepared by immunoSEQ multiplex PCR; TCRdb keeps only in-frame clonotypes and omits some of them. The table has 95,000 to 110,000 clones, around 90% seen once. Study-wide findings and caveats: White British donors predominated, females outnumbered males, and clonal diversity was possibly underestimated. The study sampled repertoires only after the peak T cell response. CD4 TCRs covered the whole spike, strongest at regions 160-218 and 743-854.

The sample consisted of peripheral blood, taken on day 0 of AZD1222 vaccination. The TCR was taken from an adult in good health.

CDR3 sequence: CASRKINQPQHF. DNA for the CDR3: TGTGCCAGTAGGAAGATCAATCAGCCCCAGCATTTT. This chain uses TRBV19 with TRBJ1-5; no firm D call. Trimming stripped 6 bases from V and 3 bases from J, with 6 bases between. The germline V gene has CDR1 LNHDA and CDR2 SQIVND (reference sequence). The CDR3 has 12 amino acids.